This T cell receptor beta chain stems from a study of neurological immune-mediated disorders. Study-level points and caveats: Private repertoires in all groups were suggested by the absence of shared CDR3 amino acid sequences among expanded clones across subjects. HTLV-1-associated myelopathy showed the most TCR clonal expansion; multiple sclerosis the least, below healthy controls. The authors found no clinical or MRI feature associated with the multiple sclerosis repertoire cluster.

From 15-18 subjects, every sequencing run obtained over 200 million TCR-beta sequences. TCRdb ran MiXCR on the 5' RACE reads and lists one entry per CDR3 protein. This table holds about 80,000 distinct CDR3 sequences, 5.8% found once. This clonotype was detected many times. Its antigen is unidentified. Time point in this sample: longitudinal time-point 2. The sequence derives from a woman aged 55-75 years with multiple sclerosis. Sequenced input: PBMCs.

Here the CDR3 reads CASSLLWDTQYF. CDR3 coding DNA: TGTGCCAGCAGTTTACTTTGGGATACGCAGTATTTT. The genes are TRBV28 and TRBJ2-3; D is ambiguous. From germline, CDR1 is MDHEN and CDR2 SYDVKM. The CDR3 consists of 12 residues. Trimming removed 2 bases from V and 6 bases from J, with 6 bases in between.